This T cell receptor (beta chain) was identified in a study of chemoradiotherapy in HPV16-positive cancers. About the research overall: Candidate HPV-specific clones and shared TCR motifs came from a couple of HPV16-positive patients. General observations from the study: Non-HPV-specific T cells did not expand in tumors during treatment, whereas candidate HPV-specific clones and E7-related motifs did.

Repertoires were sampled repeatedly during chemoradiotherapy. The trim removed 2 bases at V and 11 bases at J, leaving 8 bases unmatched. CDR3 length: 13 amino acids. From germline, CDR1 is SNHLY and CDR2 FYNNEI. Regarding this clone: No antigen is known for it.

Produced via immunoSEQ multiplex PCR; TCRdb's table is partial and in-frame only. The data show thousands of clones, about 90% seen once. The V gene is TRBV2, the J gene TRBJ1-1; 7 positions agree with TRBD1. The TCR originated in a human donor with HPV-associated anogenital cancer. Sequenced material: tumor tissue, taken from a patient who underwent chemoradiotherapy. The CDR3 here is CASSEFNRGDAFF. The CDR3 DNA sequence: TGTGCCAGCAGTGAATTCAACAGGGGTGATGCTTTCTTT.